This T cell receptor beta chain was profiled in a study of blood T cells in healthy people across ages. Sample-barcoded 5' priming and a J-beta primer mix drove a second PCR of roughly 6 to 12 cycles. A 12-random-nucleotide template-switch adaptor tagged each cDNA molecule. TCRdb reanalysed the 5' RACE reads using MiXCR and keeps one entry per CDR3 protein. The sample includes about 640,000 distinct CDR3 sequences, 58% seen only once; the top ten take roughly 34%. The V and J ends lost 6 bases and 4 bases, in that order; junction bases with no gene match: 9. Germline loops: CDR1 SQVTM, CDR2 ANQGSEA. The CDR3 extends over 14 amino acids.

This chain links TRBV29-1 with TRBJ1-1; TRBD1 aligns across 9 bases. The source material was blood. This TCR was sampled from a man aged 55 to 70 in good health. The CDR3 DNA reads as TGCAGCGTGGGACAGGGAACGTCGAGCACTGAAGCTTTCTTT. The encoded protein is CSVGQGTSSTEAFF. Drawing the rest from reference TRBV29-1 and TRBJ1-1, the complete variable domain is SAVISQKPSRDICQRGTSLTIQCQVDSQVTMMFWYRQQPGQSLTLIATANQGSEATYESGFVIDKFPISRPNLTFSTLTVSNMSPEDSSIYLCSVGQGTSSTEAFFGQGTRLTVV.